A single T cell receptor beta chain is shown here with its context. The data were obtained in a study of blood T cell repertoires in COVID-19. Study overall: Some COVID-19 samples were acute and others convalescent; all came from the United States, Italy and Spain. T cells, B-cell-depleted T cells, or PBMCs supplied cDNA or gDNA.

In the original analysis: The assay estimated nucleated cells by amplifying reference gene primers. The data were produced by immunoSEQ multiplex PCR, yet TCRdb's version contains in-frame clones alone and is incomplete. V, J and clone size reflect that table, while D and trimming were determined from the DNA. The data hold under 100,000 clones, with 70% to 90% observed a single time. The CDR3 length is 13 residues. The germline V and J ends were trimmed by 2 bases and 6 bases, with 8 bases remaining between them. Germline V gene sequence: CDR1 SGDLS, CDR2 YYNGEE. This sequence was found in a man under 40 with acute or convalescent COVID-19. Input material: peripheral blood. The chain employs TRBV9 and TRBJ2-2, with D uncertain. The CDR3, as DNA: TGTGCCAGCAGCGTTGACTGGGCCGGGGAGCTGTTTTTT. It is translated as CASSVDWAGELFF.